The 24 T cell receptor beta chains in this list originate from one sample, sequenced in a study of post-analysis software for immune sequencing data (dated by TCRdb to between 2015 and 2017). The library came from PCR. The sequencing machine was an Illumina HiSeq 2500. Unique molecular identifiers were incorporated into TCR beta cDNA libraries to reduce PCR and sequencing biases. TCRdb took the public reads, trimmed them with fastp at Q25, ran MiXCR for clone calling and kept in-frame beta chains. Every distinct CDR3 protein forms one entry, paired with its most common genes and DNA. Recorded for this sample are 150,000 or so distinct CDR3 sequences; about 37% of them occurred a single time. Under 30% of the sample rests with the top ten. The sample's time point label, decoded: second blood draw from one MS patient after hematopoietic stem cell transplantation. Sequencing was performed on blood, taken after autologous hematopoietic stem cell transplantation. The receptors stem from a girl aged 5-17 years with multiple sclerosis. Donor details come from another sample of the same person, matched by shared clones.

About this clonotype: At one end, the junction sequence differs from germline, possibly due to a read error. The chain carries TRBV7-3 and TRBJ2-1; D is unresolved. This CDR3 comprises 15 residues. The V gene's germline CDR1 is SGHTA and CDR2 FQGTGA. CDR3 nucleotide sequence: TGCGCCAGCAGCTTAAGAGTCGGGCAGCTCAATGAGCAGTTCTTC. This codes for CASSLRVGQLNEQFF. The full variable domain, with the rest looked up from reference TRBV7-3 and TRBJ2-1, is GAGVSQTPSNKVTEKGKYVELRCDPISGHTALYWYRQSLGQGPEFLIYFQGTGAADDSGLPNDRFFAVRPEGSVSTLKIQRTERGDSAVYLCASSLRVGQLNEQFFGPGTRLTVL.

V usage is TRBV29-1 and J usage is TRBJ2-2; a weak D match, TRBD1 (6 bases). V lost 5 bases and J 9 bases, leaving 16 bases between the germline ends. This CDR3 comprises 13 residues. The germline CDR1 and CDR2 sequences are SQVTM and ANQGSEA. The CDR3 DNA reads TGCAGCGTTTCCGACCGGGACATGTGGGAGCTGTTTTTT. It specifies CSVSDRDMWELFF.

This clonotype was counted at least ten times. The J gene is TRBJ2-7, the V gene TRBV9; TRBD1 matches at 7 bases. The germline V gene encodes CDR1 SGDLS and CDR2 YYNGEE. The CDR3 is made up of 15 amino acids. Germline trimming cut 5 bases from V and 0 bases from J; bases unmatched to any gene: 8. The CDR3 region is CASSTFGTASYEQYF. The CDR3 region has the DNA TGTGCCAGCAGTACTTTCGGGACAGCCTCCTACGAGCAGTACTTC.

This clonotype was recorded many times. The chain uses TRBV7-9 and TRBJ2-3, with TRBD2 matching 8 bases. V was clipped by 7 bases and J by 4 bases; unmatched bases: 13. CDR3 size: 16 residues. Germline loops: CDR1 SEHNR, CDR2 FQNEAQ (reference sequence). This CDR3 is CASTKKSGSSSDTQYF. The CDR3 bases are TGTGCCAGCACCAAGAAAAGCGGGAGTAGCTCAGATACGCAGTATTTT.

The V gene is TRBV7-9, the J gene TRBJ2-7, with D hard to call. The DNA matches TRBJ2-5 better at its end, which makes the J call doubtful. The CDR3 is made up of 14 amino acids. Germline CDR1 reads SEHNR; CDR2 reads FQNEAQ (reference sequence). This chain's CDR3 is CASSQPGLLETQYF. The CDR3 nucleotides are TGTGCCAGCAGCCAACCGGGCCTTCTAGAGACCCAGTACTTC.

This clonotype has a single count. The genes are TRBV2 and TRBJ2-4, with 8 nucleotides matching TRBD2. The better agreement between TRBJ2-7 and the DNA end casts doubt on the J call. The CDR3 is made up of 16 amino acids. The germline V gene encodes CDR1 SNHLY and CDR2 FYNNEI. The chain's CDR3 is CASSEAQWAGGSEQYF. CDR3 coding DNA: TGTGCCAGCAGTGAAGCACAGTGGGCGGGAGGCTCCGAGCAGTACTTC.

The chain recombines TRBV11-2 with TRBJ2-1; the D gene is possibly TRBD1 (5 bases). This CDR3 region has 13 residues. Trimming shortened V by 0 bases and J by 12 bases, and 12 bases separated the two germline ends. The germline gives CDR1 SGHAT, CDR2 FQNNGV. This CDR3 is CASSLEPGQGQFF. The CDR3 nucleotides read TGTGCCAGCAGCTTAGAGCCAGGCCAGGGGCAGTTCTTC.

V is TRBV20-1 and J is TRBJ2-7; TRBD1 matches 8 bases. The germline gives CDR1 DFQATT, CDR2 SNEGSKA (reference sequence). V dropped 3 bases and J dropped 5; count of bases not matched to a gene: 12. The CDR3 extends over 15 amino acids. CDR3 nucleotides: TGCAGTGCTAGGGAGGACAGGGTTTGGTCGGACGAGCAGTACTTC. This translates into CSAREDRVWSDEQYF.

The chain recombines TRBV29-1 with TRBJ2-7; TRBD2 matches 7 bases. Germline CDR1 reads SQVTM; CDR2 reads ANQGSEA. The CDR3 is made up of 12 amino acids. V shed 4 bases and J 3 bases; nucleotides not matched to a gene: 3. Here the CDR3 reads CSVGKRDYEQYF. The CDR3 DNA reads as TGCAGCGTTGGTAAGCGGGACTACGAGCAGTACTTC.

The chain joins TRBV6-6 to TRBJ1-1; 7 bases map to TRBD1. The V and J ends lost 2 bases and 1 base, in that order; junction bases with no gene match: 4. CDR1 is MNHNY, CDR2 SVGAGI, per germline (reference sequence). CDR3 length: 15 residues. CDR3 DNA sequence: TGTGCCAGCAGTTACCCGGGACAGAGGAACACTGAAGCTTTCTTT. Translation gives CASSYPGQRNTEAFF.

The genes are TRBV14 and TRBJ1-2; D is unclear. Per germline, CDR1 SGHDN and CDR2 FVKESK. Trimming took 2 bases from V and 8 from J, leaving 12 bases between them. The CDR3 is 13 amino acids. CDR3 DNA sequence: TGTGCCAGCAGCCAATCGAAGGGAGACGGCTACACCTTC. Translated: CASSQSKGDGYTF.

This clonotype turned up a few times. The V gene is TRBV12-3 or TRBV12-4, the J gene TRBJ2-7; 10 positions agree with TRBD1. The CDR3 spans 15 residues. The junction had 7 bases not matched to a gene; V was cut back by 4 bases and J by 4 bases. This CDR3 reads CASSSPGTGAYEQYF. The CDR3 DNA reads as TGTGCCAGCAGTTCCCCCGGGACAGGGGCTTACGAGCAGTACTTC.

This clonotype came up a few times. The gene calls are TRBV29-1 and TRBJ2-1; 8 bases are shared with TRBD2. After removal of 0 bases from V and 4 bases from J, the junction contained 2 bases not matched to a gene. Germline values: CDR1 SQVTM, CDR2 ANQGSEA. CDR3 length: 14 residues. The CDR3 is CSVEEVAGYNEQFF. DNA for the CDR3: TGCAGCGTTGAAGAGGTAGCGGGGTACAATGAGCAGTTCTTC.

This clonotype showed up just a few times. J is TRBJ2-3 and V is TRBV9; D gene ambiguous. The V gene's germline CDR1 is SGDLS and CDR2 YYNGEE. This CDR3 region has 13 residues. V shed 1 base and J shed 2 bases, with 5 bases lying between them. CDR3: CASSVSVTDTQYF. In nucleotides, the CDR3 is TGTGCCAGCAGCGTATCCGTCACAGATACGCAGTATTTT.

The chain recombines TRBV4-1 with TRBJ1-1, with D perhaps TRBD1 (5 bases). CDR3 size: 14 residues. The V end lost 0 bases, the J end lost 10 bases, and 15 bases lay between the germline ends. Per germline, CDR1 MGHRA and CDR2 YSYEKL. The chain's CDR3 is CASSQDRGRQGAFF. CDR3 in DNA: TGCGCCAGCAGCCAAGATCGCGGGAGGCAGGGAGCTTTCTTT.

The CDR3 protein is CSASASHEQYF. The CDR3 bases are TGCAGTGCTAGTGCTAGCCACGAGCAGTACTTC. J is TRBJ2-7 and V is TRBV20-1; the D gene is possibly TRBD2 (5 bases). The CDR3 loop spans 11 amino acids. Germline V CDR1 and CDR2: DFQATT, SNEGSKA (reference sequence). The V end lost 3 bases, the J end lost 5 bases, and 8 bases lay between the germline ends.

The table lists this clonotype with a few counts. The rearrangement joins TRBV28 to TRBJ2-3; D might be TRBD1 (6 bases). V lost 4 bases to trimming and J lost 2 bases, with 13 bases between them. The CDR3 totals 15 residues. Germline V lookup: CDR1 MDHEN, CDR2 SYDVKM. The CDR3 DNA follows: TGTGCCAGCAGTTCGACGGGACATTACACAGATACGCAGTATTTT. Its protein product is CASSSTGHYTDTQYF.

The table lists this clonotype with a count of one. The chain is built from TRBV5-1 and TRBJ2-1; TRBD1 matches 7 bases. V lost 0 bases to trimming and J lost 2 bases; unmatched junction nucleotides: 5. CDR1 is SGHRS, CDR2 YFSETQ, per germline. The CDR3 length is 16 residues. DNA for the CDR3: TGCGCCAGCAGCTTGGAACAGGGGAGCCCCTACAATGAGCAGTTCTTC. The encoded protein is CASSLEQGSPYNEQFF.

There are a few counts of this clonotype. The chain uses TRBV9 and TRBJ2-7, with 9 bases that match TRBD2. After removal of 0 bases from V and 2 bases from J, the junction contained 6 bases not matched to a gene. The germline CDR1 and CDR2 sequences are SGDLS and YYNGEE. The CDR3 extends over 16 amino acids. DNA of the CDR3: TGTGCCAGCAGCGTAGCTGCGGCGGGAGGGCCCTACGAGCAGTACTTC. As protein: CASSVAAAGGPYEQYF.

The V and J genes are TRBV7-2 and TRBJ2-5, with 15 bases lining up with TRBD2. The CDR3 is made up of 18 amino acids. Germline V lookup: CDR1 SGHTA, CDR2 FQGNSA. The trim removed 5 bases at V and 5 bases at J, leaving 12 bases unmatched. The CDR3 loop is CASSPGLAGGPGRETQYF. The CDR3 DNA reads TGTGCCAGCAGCCCCGGACTAGCGGGGGGGCCGGGGAGGGAGACCCAGTACTTC.

This clonotype was seen at least ten times. The chain is built from TRBV13 and TRBJ2-3; D uncertain. Trimming stripped 8 bases from V and 4 bases from J, with 7 bases between. The CDR3 is made up of 11 amino acids. Germline assignment: CDR1 PRHDT and CDR2 FYEKMQ (reference sequence). As DNA, the CDR3 is TGTGCCAGCGGTTACGCAGATACGCAGTATTTT. This translates into CASGYADTQYF. Full variable domain (missing parts from reference TRBV13 and TRBJ2-3): AAGVIQSPRHLIKEKRETATLKCYPIPRHDTVYWYQQGPGQDPQFLISFYEKMQSDKGSIPDRFSAQQFSDYHSELNMSSLELGDSALYFCASGYADTQYFGPGTRLTVL.

The chain uses TRBV4-3 and TRBJ2-7; D gene unclear. The germline CDR1 and CDR2 sequences are LGHNA and YSLEER. This CDR3 region has 16 residues. V lost 1 base and J lost 0, with 13 bases in between. This CDR3 reads CASSQGARGFSYEQYF. In DNA, the CDR3 is TGCGCCAGCAGCCAAGGGGCCCGCGGATTCTCCTACGAGCAGTACTTC.

The chain uses TRBV12-5 and TRBJ2-5; tentative D call: TRBD2 (5 bases). Trimming left V 7 bases short and J 2 bases short, with 11 bases between. The CDR3 covers 13 residues. Germline values: CDR1 LGHNT, CDR2 FRNRAP. CDR3 sequence: CASAPGSQETQYF. CDR3 bases: TGTGCTAGTGCCCCGGGGTCTCAAGAGACCCAGTACTTC.

The sample holds many counts of this clonotype. The chain links TRBV29-1 to TRBJ2-1; 10 nucleotides match TRBD2. Looked up from germline, CDR1 is SQVTM and CDR2 is ANQGSEA. The CDR3 spans 13 residues. Losses at the gene ends were 6 bases for V and 6 bases for J; bases not matched to a gene: 5. CDR3 protein: CSVLGLAANEQFF. The CDR3 nucleotides are TGCAGCGTCCTCGGACTAGCGGCCAATGAGCAGTTCTTC.